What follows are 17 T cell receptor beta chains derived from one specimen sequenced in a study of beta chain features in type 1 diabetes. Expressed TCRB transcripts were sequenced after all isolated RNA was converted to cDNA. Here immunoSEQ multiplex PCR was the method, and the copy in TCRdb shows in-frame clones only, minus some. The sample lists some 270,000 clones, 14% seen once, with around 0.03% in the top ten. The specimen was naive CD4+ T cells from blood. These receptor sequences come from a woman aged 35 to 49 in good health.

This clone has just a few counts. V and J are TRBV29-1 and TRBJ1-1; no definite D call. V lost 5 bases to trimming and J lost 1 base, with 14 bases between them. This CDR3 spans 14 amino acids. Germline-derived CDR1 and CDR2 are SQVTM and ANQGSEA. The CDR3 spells CSVYAPGSNTEAFF. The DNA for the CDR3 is TGCAGCGTTTATGCCCCAGGTTCGAACACTGAAGCTTTCTTT.

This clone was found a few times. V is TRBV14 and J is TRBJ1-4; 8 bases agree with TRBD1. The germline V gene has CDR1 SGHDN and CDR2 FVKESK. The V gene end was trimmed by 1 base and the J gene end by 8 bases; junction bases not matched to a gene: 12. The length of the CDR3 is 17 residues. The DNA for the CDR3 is TGTGCCAGCAGCCAAGCGCTAAACCAGGGGGCCCGAGAAAAACTGTTTTTT. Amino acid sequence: CASSQALNQGAREKLFF.

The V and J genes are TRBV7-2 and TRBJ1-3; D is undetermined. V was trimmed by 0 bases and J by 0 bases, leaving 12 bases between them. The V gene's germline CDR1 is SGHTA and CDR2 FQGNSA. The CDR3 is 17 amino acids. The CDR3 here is CASSLARSATSGNTIYF. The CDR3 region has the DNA TGTGCCAGCAGCTTAGCGAGGTCAGCCACCTCTGGAAACACCATATATTTT.

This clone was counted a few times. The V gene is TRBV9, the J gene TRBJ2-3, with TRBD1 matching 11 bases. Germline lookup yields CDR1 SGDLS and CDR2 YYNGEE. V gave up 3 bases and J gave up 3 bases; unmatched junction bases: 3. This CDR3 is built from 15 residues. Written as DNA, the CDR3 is TGTGCCAGCAGCGCGGGGACAGGGGGAACAGATACGCAGTATTTT. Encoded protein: CASSAGTGGTDTQYF.

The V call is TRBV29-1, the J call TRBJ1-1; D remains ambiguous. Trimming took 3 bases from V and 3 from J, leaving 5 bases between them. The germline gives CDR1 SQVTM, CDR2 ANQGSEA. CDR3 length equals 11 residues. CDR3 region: CSVEEDTEAFF. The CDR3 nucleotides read TGCAGCGTTGAGGAGGACACTGAAGCTTTCTTT.

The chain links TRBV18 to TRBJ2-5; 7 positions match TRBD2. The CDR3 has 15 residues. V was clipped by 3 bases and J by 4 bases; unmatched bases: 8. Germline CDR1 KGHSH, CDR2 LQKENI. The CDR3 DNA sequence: TGTGCCAGCTCACCTCGATCCCCGGGGGGAGAGACCCAGTACTTC. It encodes CASSPRSPGGETQYF.

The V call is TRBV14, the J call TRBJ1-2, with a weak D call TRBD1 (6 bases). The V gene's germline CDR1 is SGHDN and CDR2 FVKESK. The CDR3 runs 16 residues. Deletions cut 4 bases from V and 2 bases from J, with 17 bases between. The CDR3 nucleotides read TGTGCCAGCAGCCGCGGTTGGGGGCAGGGGAACTATGGCTACACCTTC. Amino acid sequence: CASSRGWGQGNYGYTF.

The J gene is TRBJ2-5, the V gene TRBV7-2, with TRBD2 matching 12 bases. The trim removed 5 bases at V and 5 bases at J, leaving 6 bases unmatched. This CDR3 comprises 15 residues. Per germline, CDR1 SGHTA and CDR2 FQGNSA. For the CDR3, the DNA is TGTGCCAGCAGCATGCGGACTAGCGGGGTTGAGACCCAGTACTTC. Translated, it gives CASSMRTSGVETQYF.

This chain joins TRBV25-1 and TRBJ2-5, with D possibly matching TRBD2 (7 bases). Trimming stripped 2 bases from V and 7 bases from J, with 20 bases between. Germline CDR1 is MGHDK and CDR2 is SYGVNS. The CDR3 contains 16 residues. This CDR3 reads CASSEHTGGVTGTQYF. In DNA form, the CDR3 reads TGTGCCAGCAGTGAACACACGGGGGGCGTTACCGGGACCCAGTACTTC.

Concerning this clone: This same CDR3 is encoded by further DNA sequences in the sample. The CDR3 sequence is CASSGSGTVNSPLHF. The CDR3 DNA reads as TGTGCCAGCAGTGGATCCGGGACAGTGAATTCACCCCTCCACTTT. This chain uses TRBV2 with TRBJ1-6; 7 bases fit TRBD1. Germline V CDR1 and CDR2: SNHLY, FYNNEI. This CDR3 has 15 amino acids. V shed 4 bases and J 7 bases; nucleotides not matched to a gene: 7. The whole variable domain, remainder taken from reference TRBV2 and TRBJ1-6, is EPEVTQTPSHQVTQMGQEVILRCVPISNHLYFYWYRQILGQKVEFLVSFYNNEISEKSEIFDDQFSVERPDGSNFTLKIRSTKLEDSAMYFCASSGSGTVNSPLHFGNGTRLTVT.

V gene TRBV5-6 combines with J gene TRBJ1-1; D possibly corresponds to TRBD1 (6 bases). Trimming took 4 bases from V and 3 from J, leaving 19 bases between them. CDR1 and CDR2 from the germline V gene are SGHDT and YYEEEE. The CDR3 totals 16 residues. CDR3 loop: CASSPTYGGADTEAFF. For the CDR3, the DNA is TGTGCCAGCAGCCCAACTTATGGGGGCGCGGACACTGAAGCTTTCTTT.

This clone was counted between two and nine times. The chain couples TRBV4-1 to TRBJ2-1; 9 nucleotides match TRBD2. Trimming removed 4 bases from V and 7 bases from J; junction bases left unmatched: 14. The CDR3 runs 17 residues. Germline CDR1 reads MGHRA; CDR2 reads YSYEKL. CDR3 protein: CASSPNYSGTSWNEQFF. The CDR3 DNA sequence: TGCGCCAGCAGCCCGAACTACTCCGGGACTAGCTGGAATGAGCAGTTCTTC.

Here the CDR3 DNA reads TGTGCCAGTTCCCGGGACAGGGACTACAATGAGCAGTTCTTC. Its protein product is CASSRDRDYNEQFF. The chain joins TRBV6-5 to TRBJ2-1, with TRBD1 matching over 9 bases. The CDR3 has 14 residues. Germline V gene sequence: CDR1 MNHEY, CDR2 SVGAGI. Unmatched junction bases numbered 6, after V lost 9 bases and J lost 3 bases.

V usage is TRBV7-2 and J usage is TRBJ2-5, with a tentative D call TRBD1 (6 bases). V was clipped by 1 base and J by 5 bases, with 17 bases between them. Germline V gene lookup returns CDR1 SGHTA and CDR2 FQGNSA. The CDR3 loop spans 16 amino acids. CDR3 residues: CASSLEGGTRTETQYF. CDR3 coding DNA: TGTGCCAGCAGCTTAGAAGGGGGTACTAGGACGGAGACCCAGTACTTC.

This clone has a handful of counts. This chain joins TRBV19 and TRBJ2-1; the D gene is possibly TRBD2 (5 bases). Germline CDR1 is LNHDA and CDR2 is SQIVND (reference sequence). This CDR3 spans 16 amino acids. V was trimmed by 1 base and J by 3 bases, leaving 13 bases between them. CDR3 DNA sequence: TGTGCCAGTAGTATAGTTGTCGGGGTAAGCTACAATGAGCAGTTCTTC. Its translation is CASSIVVGVSYNEQFF.

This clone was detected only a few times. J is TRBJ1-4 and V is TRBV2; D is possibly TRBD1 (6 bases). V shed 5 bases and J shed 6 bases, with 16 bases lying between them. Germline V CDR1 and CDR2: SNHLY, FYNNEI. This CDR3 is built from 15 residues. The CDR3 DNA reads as TGTGCCAGCAGTAAAACAGGGACCGGATATGAAAAACTGTTTTTT. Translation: CASSKTGTGYEKLFF. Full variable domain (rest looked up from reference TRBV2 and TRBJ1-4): EPEVTQTPSHQVTQMGQEVILRCVPISNHLYFYWYRQILGQKVEFLVSFYNNEISEKSEIFDDQFSVERPDGSNFTLKIRSTKLEDSAMYFCASSKTGTGYEKLFFGSGTQLSVL.

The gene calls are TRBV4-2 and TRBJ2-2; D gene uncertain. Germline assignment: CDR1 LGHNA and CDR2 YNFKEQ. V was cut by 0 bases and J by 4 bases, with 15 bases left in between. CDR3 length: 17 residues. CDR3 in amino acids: CASSQDLSTPTTGELFF. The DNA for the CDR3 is TGTGCCAGCAGCCAAGATTTATCCACTCCTACCACCGGGGAGCTGTTTTTT.